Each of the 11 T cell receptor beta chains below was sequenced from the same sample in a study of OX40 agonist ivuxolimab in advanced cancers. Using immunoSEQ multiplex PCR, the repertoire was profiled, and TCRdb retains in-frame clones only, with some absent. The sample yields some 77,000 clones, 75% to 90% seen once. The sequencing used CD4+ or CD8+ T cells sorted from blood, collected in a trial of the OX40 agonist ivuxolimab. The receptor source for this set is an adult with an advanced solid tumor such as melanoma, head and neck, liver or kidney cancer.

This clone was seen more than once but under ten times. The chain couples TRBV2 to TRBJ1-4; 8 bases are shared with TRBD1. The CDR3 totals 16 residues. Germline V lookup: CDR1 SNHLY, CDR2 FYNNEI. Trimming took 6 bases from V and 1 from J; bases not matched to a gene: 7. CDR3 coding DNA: TGTGCCAGCAGCCGTGGACAGGGAGGAACTAATGAAAAACTGTTTTTT. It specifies CASSRGQGGTNEKLFF. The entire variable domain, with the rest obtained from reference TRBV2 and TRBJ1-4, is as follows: EPEVTQTPSHQVTQMGQEVILRCVPISNHLYFYWYRQILGQKVEFLVSFYNNEISEKSEIFDDQFSVERPDGSNFTLKIRSTKLEDSAMYFCASSRGQGGTNEKLFFGSGTQLSVL.

The CDR3 DNA sequence: TGTGCCTTTGACAGGTTAACTAATGAAAAACTGTTTTTT. Protein product: CAFDRLTNEKLFF. The chain is built from TRBV30 and TRBJ1-4; TRBD1 might be the D (6 bases). In germline, CDR1 is GTSNPN, CDR2 SVGIG (reference sequence). Trimming took 7 bases from V and 1 from J, leaving 10 bases between them. There are 13 residues in the CDR3.

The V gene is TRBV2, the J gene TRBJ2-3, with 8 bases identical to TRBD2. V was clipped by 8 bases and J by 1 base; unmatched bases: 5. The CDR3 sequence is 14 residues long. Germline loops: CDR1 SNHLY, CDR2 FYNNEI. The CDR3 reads CASFPGLGTDTQYF. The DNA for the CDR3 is TGTGCCAGCTTTCCGGGACTAGGCACAGATACGCAGTATTTT.

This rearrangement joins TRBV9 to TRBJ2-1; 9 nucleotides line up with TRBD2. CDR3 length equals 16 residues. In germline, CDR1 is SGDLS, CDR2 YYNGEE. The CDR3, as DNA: TGTGCAAGCGGGCCACGGACGGGACTAGCCAACAATGAGCAGTTCTTC. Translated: CASGPRTGLANNEQFF.

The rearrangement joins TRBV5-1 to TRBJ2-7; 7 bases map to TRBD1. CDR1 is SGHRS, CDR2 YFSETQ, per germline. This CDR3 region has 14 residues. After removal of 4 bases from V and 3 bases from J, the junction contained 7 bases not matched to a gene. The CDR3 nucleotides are TGCGCCAGCAGCCTGGGGGCAGGGGGCTACGAGCAGTACTTC. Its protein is CASSLGAGGYEQYF.

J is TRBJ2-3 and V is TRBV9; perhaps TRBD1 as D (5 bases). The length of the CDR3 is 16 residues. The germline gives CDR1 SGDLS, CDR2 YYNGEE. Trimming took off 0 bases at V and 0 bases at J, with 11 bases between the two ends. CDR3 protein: CASSVAPPGSTDTQYF. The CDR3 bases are TGTGCCAGCAGCGTAGCCCCGCCAGGGAGCACAGATACGCAGTATTTT.

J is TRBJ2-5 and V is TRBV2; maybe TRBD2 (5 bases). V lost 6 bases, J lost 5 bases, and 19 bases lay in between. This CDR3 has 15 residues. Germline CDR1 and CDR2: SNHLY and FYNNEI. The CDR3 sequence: CASRTVTGSEETQYF. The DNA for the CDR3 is TGTGCCAGCAGGACTGTGACGGGATCGGAGGAGACCCAGTACTTC.

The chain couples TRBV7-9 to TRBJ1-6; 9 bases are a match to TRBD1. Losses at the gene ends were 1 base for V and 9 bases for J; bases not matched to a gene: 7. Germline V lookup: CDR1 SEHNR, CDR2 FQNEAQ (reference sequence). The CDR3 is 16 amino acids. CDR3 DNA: TGTGCCAGCAGCTTAGAGGGGACAGGGAACGTTTCACCCCTCCACTTT. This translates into CASSLEGTGNVSPLHF.

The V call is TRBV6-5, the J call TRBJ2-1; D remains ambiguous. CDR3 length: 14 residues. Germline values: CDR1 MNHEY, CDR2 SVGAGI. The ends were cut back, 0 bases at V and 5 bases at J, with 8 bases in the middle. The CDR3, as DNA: TGTGCCAGCAGTTACTCAAATTCGGACAATGAGCAGTTCTTC. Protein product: CASSYSNSDNEQFF.

The CDR3 sequence is CASSFYGGANLAKNIQYF. The CDR3 coding sequence is TGTGCCAGCAGTTTTTATGGGGGCGCGAATTTAGCCAAAAACATTCAGTACTTC. The V and J genes are TRBV27 and TRBJ2-4; D perhaps matches TRBD1 (6 bases). From germline, CDR1 is MNHEY and CDR2 SMNVEV (reference sequence). The germline V and J ends were trimmed by 3 bases and 0 bases, with 18 bases remaining between them. The CDR3 extends over 18 amino acids.

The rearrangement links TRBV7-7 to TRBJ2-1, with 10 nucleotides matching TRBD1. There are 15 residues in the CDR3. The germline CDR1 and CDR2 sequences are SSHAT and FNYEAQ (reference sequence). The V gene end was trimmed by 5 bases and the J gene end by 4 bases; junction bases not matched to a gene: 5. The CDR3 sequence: CASSPRDRGYNEQFF. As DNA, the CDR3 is TGTGCCAGCAGCCCACGGGACAGGGGTTACAATGAGCAGTTCTTC. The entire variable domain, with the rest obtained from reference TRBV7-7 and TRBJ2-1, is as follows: GAGVSQSPRYKVTKRGQDVTLRCDPISSHATLYWYQQALGQGPEFLTYFNYEAQPDKSGLPSDRFSAERPEGSISTLTIQRTEQRDSAMYRCASSPRDRGYNEQFFGPGTRLTVL.